This T cell receptor (beta chain) was obtained from a study of regulatory T cells in long-lasting Graves disease. In this sample, this clonotype turned up a few times. Its cognate antigen is unknown. The junction had 1 base not matched to a gene; V was cut back by 3 bases and J by 0 bases. The germline gives CDR1 KGHSH, CDR2 LQKENI. This CDR3 has 15 amino acids. Time point of the sample: newly diagnosed GD, antithyroid drugs for less than 3 months. With RNA extracted from PBMCs as input, the TCR library was made. Patients were from an endocrinology department in Xi'an, China. Study results and limitations: What was studied was peripheral blood only, and not thyroid tissue.

Construction of TCR beta libraries relied on iRepertoire HTBI primers and on Arm-PCR targeting CDR3 regions. TCRdb used MiXCR to reprocess the multiplex PCR reads, holding one entry per CDR3 protein. The table records approximately 350,000 distinct CDR3 sequences, roughly 17% of them present only once. These records were also assigned to another study, of T cells in Graves' hyperthyroidism and ophthalmopathy. That report notes: Peripheral blood also featured most of the thyroid clonotypes expanded above 0.001.

The receptor's source is a man in his forties with Graves disease. The rearrangement joins TRBV18 to TRBJ2-7; TRBD2 matches 11 bases. This specimen was peripheral blood mononuclear cells (PBMCs), taken at new diagnosis, from a patient treated with antithyroid drugs. CDR3 in amino acids: CASSPTSGDSYEQYF. The CDR3 nucleotides read TGTGCCAGCTCACCGACTAGCGGGGACTCCTACGAGCAGTACTTC.